The source of this T cell receptor beta chain is a study of cytomegalovirus exposure and HLA in healthy donors. Points from the study as a whole: V segments that were indistinguishable, TRBV6-2 and TRBV6-3 among them, were omitted from analysis. Later analysis demonstrated an association between a missense DCLRE1C variant and TCR beta V- and J-gene trimming. Researchers counted around 180 TCR beta chains as cytomegalovirus-associated. Per a prior analysis, the majority of TCR beta V segments were productive roughly 87% or roughly 30% of the time.

About this clone: Its target is unknown.

The PCR employed 60 Vbeta primers together with 13 Jbeta primers. Sequencing used immunoSEQ multiplex PCR; TCRdb keeps in-frame clones, though not all of them. Counted here are approximately 100,000 clones, approximately 80% occurring once; the ten biggest clones make up roughly 4.5%. The CDR3 has 13 amino acids. Deletions cut 6 bases from V and 7 bases from J, with 16 bases between. Looked up from germline, CDR1 is SNHLY and CDR2 is FYNNEI. The TCR originated in a woman aged 40 to 49 in good health and CMV-seronegative. The sequenced sample consisted of PBMCs. This chain joins TRBV2 and TRBJ2-7; maybe TRBD2 (6 bases). In DNA, the CDR3 is TGTGCCAGCAGCGCTCCCCTCGCGGGAGAGCAGTACTTC. Its translation is CASSAPLAGEQYF.